This section outlines one TCR beta chain sequence together with its context. Its antigen is not identified. Profiled with immunoSEQ multiplex PCR; TCRdb holds only in-frame clones, not every one. The sample carries tens of thousands of clones, around 74% recorded once. In the ViraFEST assay, antigen-specific CD4+ clonotypes were identified by expansion after peptide-pool stimulation. After more than 8 days in culture, the CD4+ T cells were isolated. The vaccine given was either BNT162b2 or mRNA-1273, in two doses. Previously uninfected by SARS-CoV-2, the vaccine recipients also showed negative nucleocapsid antibodies. Half the medium was swapped for IL-2 medium on days 3 and 7. The entry originates in a study of vaccination effects on CD4 cells after COVID-19. Trimming took 4 bases from V and 1 from J, leaving 7 bases between them. CDR3 size: 14 residues. Germline loops: CDR1 SGHVS, CDR2 FQNEAQ.

The chain recombines TRBV7-8 with TRBJ2-2; D ambiguous. The sequence came from a human donor who received a COVID-19 vaccine. The sample here was CD4+ T cells from PBMCs cultured with HCoV-OC43 spike peptides, taken after COVID-19 vaccination. The subset here: HCoV-OC43 spike overlapping peptide pool stimulation. CDR3 nucleotide sequence: TGTGCCAGCAGCTACGCTAGGAACACCGGGGAGCTGTTTTTT. Translation: CASSYARNTGELFF.